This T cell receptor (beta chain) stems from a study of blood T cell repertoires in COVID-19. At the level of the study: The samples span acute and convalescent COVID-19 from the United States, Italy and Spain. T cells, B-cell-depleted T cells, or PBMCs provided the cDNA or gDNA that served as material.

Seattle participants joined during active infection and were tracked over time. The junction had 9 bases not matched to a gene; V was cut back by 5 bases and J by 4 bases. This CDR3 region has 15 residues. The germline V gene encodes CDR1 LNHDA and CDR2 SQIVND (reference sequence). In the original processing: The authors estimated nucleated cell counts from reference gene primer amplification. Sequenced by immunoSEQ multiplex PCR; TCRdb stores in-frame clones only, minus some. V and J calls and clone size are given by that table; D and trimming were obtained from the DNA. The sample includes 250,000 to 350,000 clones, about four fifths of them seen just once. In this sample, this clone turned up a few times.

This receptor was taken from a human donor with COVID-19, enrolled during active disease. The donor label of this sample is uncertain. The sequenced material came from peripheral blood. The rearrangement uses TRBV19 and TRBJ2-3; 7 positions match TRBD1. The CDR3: CASSAIGDRPDTQYF. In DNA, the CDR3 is TGTGCCAGTAGTGCCATAGGGGACAGACCAGATACGCAGTATTTT.